Listed here are 2 T cell receptor beta chains from one sample, sequenced in a study of T cell responses to AZD1222 COVID-19 vaccine. Here immunoSEQ multiplex PCR was the method, and the copy in TCRdb shows in-frame clones only, minus some. The sample carries fewer than 70,000 clones, 89% recorded once. This sample comprised peripheral blood, obtained 28 days after the second AZD1222 dose. Receptors originate from an adult who received the AZD1222 COVID-19 vaccine.

The gene calls are TRBV7-6 and TRBJ1-1; 10 bases match TRBD1. The CDR3 extends over 15 amino acids. Germline loops: CDR1 SGHVS, CDR2 FNYEAQ. V was clipped by 5 bases and J by 12 bases; unmatched bases: 15. This CDR3 reads CASSQGQGVVGRTFF. CDR3 DNA sequence: TGTGCCAGCAGCCAAGGACAGGGGGTGGTCGGTCGGACTTTCTTT.

V usage is TRBV9 and J usage is TRBJ2-3, with 12 bases fitting TRBD2. Germline assignment: CDR1 SGDLS and CDR2 YYNGEE. The CDR3 spans 15 residues. After removal of 4 bases from V and 3 bases from J, the junction contained 3 bases not matched to a gene. CDR3 in amino acids: CASSSGTSGTDTQYF. CDR3 sequence (DNA): TGTGCCAGCAGCTCAGGGACTAGCGGGACAGATACGCAGTATTTT.